This record looks at one T cell receptor beta chain sequence and its context. Its recognized antigen is unknown. Nothing much larger sits one base from this clone, and base qualities are not available. The library was made by the immunoSEQ multiplex PCR assay. In the source study's methods: A statistical classification framework was built to diagnose cytomegalovirus status from the catalog of TCR beta chain sequences. The immuneACCESS repertoire file appears here via TCRdb, limited to in-frame rearrangements. These files lack a portion of the clones; in checked studies, under half of the deficit traces to unresolved V genes, and the cause of the others is not known. D and trimming come from the DNA, and the V and J calls and clone size come from that table. A total of over 200,000 clones appear in this sample, roughly 90% of them only once. 0.35% to 0.4% of the sample rests with the top ten. Reading from cysteine to phenylalanine, the CDR3 counts 16 amino acids. Only the CDR3 portion is preserved as DNA: 48 bases, with reading frame beginning at the first base. The germline V gene encodes CDR1 SGHNT and CDR2 YYREEE (reference sequence). A distance of 20 bases separates the germline ends of V and J, which lose 5 bases and 5 bases respectively.

These data belong to a study of cytomegalovirus exposure and HLA in healthy donors (dated by TCRdb to about 2017). Regarding the study in general: According to a later analysis, one platform produced both the 110 or so validation repertoires and the roughly 660 repertoires of the first cohort. The aim of the study was to test whether cataloging public T cell receptors could identify signatures of past pathogen exposure. High-throughput TCR immunosequencing, statistical association of individual TCRs with disease status, and machine learning were combined to predict cytomegalovirus infection status. Besides the first cohort of more than 650 subjects, a separate validation cohort made up of 120 or so different subjects was used.

Overall study results and their limits: In the study, some 180 TCR beta chains were listed as associated with cytomegalovirus. In a later analysis, TCRs clustered in the first cohort were found to also tend to co-occur in the approximately 120 validation repertoires, with 94% of cluster scores above 0. While some public TCRs were present in many individuals, most TCR sequences turned up only very rarely across donors. A few of the identified cytomegalovirus-associated TCR beta chains were confirmed in vitro to be specific for cytomegalovirus antigens. All 120 or so repertoires were used to score co-occurrence in the validation cohort in a later analysis, because that analysis had no HLA typing for the cohort. The authors suggested that the approach could potentially be generalized to other disease states and immunological phenotypes. Cytomegalovirus status was reported to be diagnosed by the classifier with high specificity and sensitivity in both the original and validation cohorts.

The donors belonged to the validation cohort of 120 subjects, which was separate from the approximately 660-subject first cohort. The V and J segments used are TRBV5-4 and TRBJ2-1; matching of 6 bases hints at TRBD2 as the D gene. This receptor was taken from a woman under 30 in good health and CMV-seronegative. The source material was PBMCs. The DNA is TGTGCCAGCAGAACGATTTGGCGGGGAGAAAACAATGAGCAGTTCTTC. Its protein is CASRTIWRGENNEQFF.